These 28 T cell receptor beta chains were all obtained from the same sample, sequenced in a study of identical twins. TCRdb re-called the 5' RACE reads with MiXCR, one entry per CDR3 protein. The sample lists 470,000 or so distinct CDR3 sequences, approximately 24% occurring once. The same data also went into a second study, on T cells expressing NK-cell markers.

Sample: CD4+ T cells sorted from blood. Receptor source: a woman aged 18-35 years in good health.

This clonotype has a handful of counts. The chain carries TRBV7-2 and TRBJ2-1; no definite D call. V lost 2 bases and J 8 bases, leaving 13 bases between the germline ends. There are 14 residues in the CDR3. Germline V gene lookup returns CDR1 SGHTA and CDR2 FQGNSA. The CDR3 DNA is TGTGCCAGCAGCTTAATTACACAACAAGATGAGCAGTTCTTC. It is translated as CASSLITQQDEQFF.

The rearrangement uses TRBV6-1 and TRBJ2-7; possible D gene TRBD2, 5 bases. CDR3 length: 15 amino acids. Trimming removed 6 bases from V and 2 bases from J, with 17 bases in between. The germline CDR1 and CDR2 sequences are MNHNS and SASEGT. The CDR3 region has the DNA TGTGCCAGCAGCACAGAAAGCGGCACCCCCTACGAGCAGTACTTC. Encoded protein: CASSTESGTPYEQYF.

This clonotype has only a few counts. V usage is TRBV7-9 and J usage is TRBJ1-1, with TRBD1 as a possible D gene (5 bases). Looked up from germline, CDR1 is SEHNR and CDR2 is FQNEAQ (reference sequence). The CDR3 runs to 13 residues. V lost 5 bases, J lost 10 bases, and 17 bases lay in between. The CDR3 sequence: CASSTDRGRGAFF. In DNA form, the CDR3 reads TGTGCCAGCAGCACAGACCGGGGCCGGGGAGCTTTCTTT.

This clonotype was picked up a small number of times. This sequence joins TRBV3-1 and TRBJ1-2; TRBD1 agrees at 8 bases. This CDR3 contains 14 residues. Germline lookup yields CDR1 LGHDT and CDR2 YNNKEL (reference sequence). With V trimmed by 4 bases and J by 5 bases, 6 bases remained unmatched. Here the CDR3 reads CASSLQGDRYGYTF. The DNA for the CDR3 is TGTGCCAGCAGCCTACAGGGGGATCGATATGGCTACACCTTC.

The rearrangement links TRBV3-1 to TRBJ2-4; D is unclear. CDR3 size: 14 residues. The germline CDR1 and CDR2 sequences are LGHDT and YNNKEL (reference sequence). Trimming removed 4 bases at V and 5 bases at J, with 12 bases between. CDR3 in DNA: TGTGCCAGCAGCCCCCGGAACTATCAAAACATTCAGTACTTC. It is translated as CASSPRNYQNIQYF.

This clonotype was picked up many times. This rearrangement joins TRBV5-1 to TRBJ2-3, with 8 positions matching TRBD2. Trimming removed 4 bases from V and 3 bases from J; junction bases left unmatched: 1. There are 13 residues in the CDR3. CDR1 and CDR2 (germline): SGHRS, YFSETQ. CDR3 DNA sequence: TGCGCCAGCAGCCAGCGGGAGACAGATACGCAGTATTTT. Translating it yields CASSQRETDTQYF.

The chain employs TRBV4-3 and TRBJ2-5; tentative D call: TRBD1 (5 bases). The CDR3 has 17 amino acids. Germline CDR1 reads LGHNA; CDR2 reads YSLEER. Trimming took off 0 bases at V and 3 bases at J, with 17 bases between the two ends. Here the CDR3 DNA reads TGCGCCAGCAGCCAAGATTTCGGCAACAGGAGAAAAGAGACCCAGTACTTC. Protein sequence: CASSQDFGNRRKETQYF.

This clonotype was detected only a few times. V is TRBV12-3 or TRBV12-4 and J is TRBJ1-2; D is uncertain. This CDR3 contains 13 residues. Trimming removed 3 bases at V and 2 bases at J, with 7 bases between. The CDR3: CASSFQDNYGYTF. The CDR3 DNA reads as TGTGCCAGCAGTTTCCAGGACAACTATGGCTACACCTTC.

This clonotype has more than one count but fewer than ten. V is TRBV6-2 or TRBV6-3 and J is TRBJ2-2; weak D call: TRBD2 (6 bases). The CDR3 has 15 amino acids. Trimming removed 6 bases from V and 2 bases from J, with 13 bases in between. CDR1 and CDR2 from the germline V gene are MNHEY and SVGEGT. DNA for the CDR3: TGTGCCAGCAGCCCGACTAGAGGCAACACCGGGGAGCTGTTTTTT. The encoded protein is CASSPTRGNTGELFF.

In this sample, this clonotype turned up a few times. The V gene is TRBV6-5, the J gene TRBJ1-2, with 9 bases matching TRBD1. The CDR3 length is 17 residues. Looked up from germline, CDR1 is MNHEY and CDR2 is SVGAGI. With V trimmed by 0 bases and J by 6 bases, 11 bases remained unmatched. The CDR3 DNA follows: TGTGCCAGCAGTTACTCCGGTACAGGGGGCGAAATGAATGGCTACACCTTC. Translated: CASSYSGTGGEMNGYTF.

This chain joins TRBV9 and TRBJ2-1; tentative D call: TRBD2 (6 bases). Germline CDR1 and CDR2: SGDLS and YYNGEE. Trimming removed 0 bases at V and 13 bases at J, with 11 bases between. The CDR3 is made up of 12 amino acids. CDR3 in amino acids: CASSVVWGEQFF. For the CDR3, the DNA is TGTGCCAGCAGCGTAGTATGGGGGGAACAGTTCTTC.

This clonotype has a handful of counts. This sequence joins TRBV12-3 or TRBV12-4 and TRBJ1-1, with D possibly being TRBD1 (6 bases). The CDR3 consists of 14 residues. V lost 3 bases to trimming and J lost 0 bases, with 8 bases between them. CDR3 protein: CASSLKGVNTEAFF. The CDR3 coding sequence is TGTGCCAGCAGTTTGAAGGGGGTGAACACTGAAGCTTTCTTT.

The J gene is TRBJ1-5, the V gene TRBV3-1; a possible D gene is TRBD1 (5 bases). The CDR3 consists of 16 residues. The V gene lost 6 bases and the J gene lost 6 bases, with 21 bases spanning the gap. Germline V lookup: CDR1 LGHDT, CDR2 YNNKEL (reference sequence). As DNA, the CDR3 is TGTGCCAGCAGTCGATCCGGGACGGGGGGATCTCAGCCCCAGCATTTT. This sequence encodes CASSRSGTGGSQPQHF. Full variable domain (remainder filled in from reference TRBV3-1 and TRBJ1-5): DTAVSQTPKYLVTQMGNDKSIKCEQNLGHDTMYWYKQDSKKFLKIMFSYNNKELIINETVPNRFSPKSPDKAHLNLHINSLELGDSAVYFCASSRSGTGGSQPQHFGDGTRLSIL.

The chain combines TRBV11-2 with TRBJ2-1; D is undetermined. The germline V gene has CDR1 SGHAT and CDR2 FQNNGV. The CDR3 extends over 15 amino acids. The ends were cut back, 5 bases at V and 4 bases at J, with 15 bases in the middle. The CDR3: CASSLRPETYNEQFF. CDR3 coding DNA: TGTGCCAGCAGCCTCCGGCCAGAGACTTACAATGAGCAGTTCTTC.

This chain joins TRBV5-1 and TRBJ2-7, with D tentatively TRBD2 (5 bases). This CDR3 region has 20 residues. V was clipped by 4 bases and J by 5 bases, with 34 bases between them. The germline gives CDR1 SGHRS, CDR2 YFSETQ. The CDR3 sequence is CASSAHLPEMRALVPNEQYF. Here the CDR3 DNA reads TGCGCCAGCAGCGCCCACCTACCCGAAATGAGGGCTCTCGTCCCCAACGAGCAGTACTTC.

This clonotype was seen a few times. The V call is TRBV5-4, the J call TRBJ2-3; D perhaps matches TRBD2 (5 bases). This CDR3 region has 15 residues. Germline V gives CDR1 SGHNT, CDR2 YYREEE (reference sequence). V was shortened by 0 bases and J by 3 bases, with 11 bases between the two germline ends. The CDR3 spells CASSLEVRETDTQYF. DNA for the CDR3: TGTGCCAGCAGCTTGGAGGTCCGGGAAACAGATACGCAGTATTTT.

The V call is TRBV20-1, the J call TRBJ2-7, with D maybe TRBD2 (6 bases). The germline gives CDR1 DFQATT, CDR2 SNEGSKA (reference sequence). The V end lost 2 bases, the J end lost 4 bases, and 12 bases lay between the germline ends. The CDR3 consists of 13 residues. The CDR3 here is CSARQGTDYEQYF. The CDR3 nucleotides are TGCAGTGCTAGACAAGGGACTGATTACGAGCAGTACTTC.

This clonotype was seen a handful of times. J is TRBJ2-2 and V is TRBV5-1; D gene uncertain. CDR3 length: 12 residues. Looked up from germline, CDR1 is SGHRS and CDR2 is YFSETQ. Deletions cut 1 base from V and 8 bases from J, with 6 bases between. The DNA of the CDR3 is TGCGCCAGCAGCTTGTTTCTTGGGGAGCTGTTTTTT. This gives the protein CASSLFLGELFF.

The V and J genes are TRBV5-1 and TRBJ1-2, with 12 positions matching TRBD1. The CDR3 is made up of 15 amino acids. Germline CDR1 SGHRS, CDR2 YFSETQ. V trimming: 4 bases; J trimming: 7 bases; junction bases outside the gene matches: 8. CDR3 nucleotides: TGCGCCAGCAGCCCCCGGGACAGGGGGCTAGGTGGCTACACCTTC. The encoded protein is CASSPRDRGLGGYTF.

The chain uses TRBV6-5 and TRBJ1-1; D unclear. Trimming left V 2 bases short and J 3 bases short, with 13 bases between. Looked up from germline, CDR1 is MNHEY and CDR2 is SVGAGI. This CDR3 region has 15 residues. The CDR3: CASSYKWGGDTEAFF. CDR3 nucleotides: TGTGCCAGCAGTTACAAGTGGGGTGGTGACACTGAAGCTTTCTTT.

The V gene is TRBV10-3, the J gene TRBJ2-3, with TRBD1 as a possible D gene (6 bases). CDR3 size: 12 residues. The V and J ends lost 10 bases and 3 bases respectively, with 11 bases between them. CDR1 and CDR2 from the germline V gene are ENHRY and SYGVKD. The chain's CDR3 is CATQQGTDTQYF. As DNA, the CDR3 is TGTGCCACCCAACAGGGTACAGATACGCAGTATTTT.

The V call is TRBV6-2 or TRBV6-3, the J call TRBJ2-6, with D possibly being TRBD1 or TRBD2 (5 bases each). Germline values: CDR1 MNHEY, CDR2 SVGEGT. The V end was cut by 11 bases, the J end by 1 base, with 9 bases between. The CDR3 sequence is 13 residues long. In DNA form, the CDR3 reads TGTGCCGGGGGAATTTCTGGGGCCAACGTCCTGACTTTC. It encodes CAGGISGANVLTF.

This chain joins TRBV7-7 and TRBJ1-2, with D possibly being TRBD1 (6 bases). Germline V gene lookup returns CDR1 SSHAT and CDR2 FNYEAQ (reference sequence). With 5 bases removed from V and 2 bases from J, the gap between germline ends came to 18 bases. This CDR3 is 16 amino acids long. The CDR3 loop reads CASSHRIRGENYGYTF. The CDR3 nucleotides read TGTGCCAGCAGCCATCGGATCAGGGGAGAGAACTATGGCTACACCTTC.

A few counts support this clonotype. The V gene is TRBV27, the J gene TRBJ1-1; no clear D gene. The CDR3 extends over 14 amino acids. V gave up 2 bases and J gave up 1 base, with 8 bases separating them. Germline V gene sequence: CDR1 MNHEY, CDR2 SMNVEV (reference sequence). The DNA for the CDR3 is TGTGCCAGCAGTTTAAGACGGGAGAACACTGAAGCTTTCTTT. Translating gives CASSLRRENTEAFF.

In this sample, this clonotype turned up many times. This chain uses TRBV5-4 with TRBJ2-1, with D tentatively TRBD1 (6 bases). CDR3 length: 12 amino acids. Germline V CDR1 and CDR2: SGHNT, YYREEE (reference sequence). Trimming took off 3 bases at V and 13 bases at J, with 14 bases between the two ends. The CDR3 nucleotides read TGTGCCAGCAGCTCCCGGGACAAGCAACAGTTCTTC. This encodes CASSSRDKQQFF. The full variable domain, rest sourced from reference TRBV5-4 and TRBJ2-1, is ETGVTQSPTHLIKTRGQQVTLRCSSQSGHNTVSWYQQALGQGPQFIFQYYREEENGRGNFPPRFSGLQFPNYSSELNVNALELDDSALYLCASSSRDKQQFFGPGTRLTVL.

This rearrangement joins TRBV12-3 or TRBV12-4 to TRBJ1-1, with a tentative D call TRBD1 (5 bases). Trimming took off 5 bases at V and 0 bases at J, with 22 bases between the two ends. CDR3 length equals 18 residues. CDR3 loop: CASSLPSGRRGMNTEAFF. CDR3 coding DNA: TGTGCCAGCAGTCTCCCGTCTGGGAGGAGGGGAATGAACACTGAAGCTTTCTTT.

This clonotype was seen only a few times. The chain has TRBV27 and TRBJ1-2; a possible D gene is TRBD1 (6 bases). Germline V gene data show CDR1 as MNHEY and CDR2 as SMNVEV (reference sequence). The CDR3 contains 14 residues. V was clipped by 6 bases and J by 2 bases, with 13 bases between them. The CDR3 loop reads CASSMGALNYGYTF. The CDR3 nucleotides read TGTGCCAGCAGCATGGGGGCCCTAAACTATGGCTACACCTTC.

V and J are TRBV11-3 and TRBJ2-1; D unclear. CDR1 is SGHNT and CDR2 is YENEEA in the germline V gene. The CDR3 loop spans 15 amino acids. Trimming cost V 3 bases and J 7 bases, with 16 bases left between them. In DNA form, the CDR3 reads TGTGCCAGCAGCTTGCGTTCGGGTACTGGTAATGAGCAGTTCTTC. Amino acid sequence: CASSLRSGTGNEQFF. Combining the CDR3 with reference TRBV11-3 and TRBJ2-1 gives the whole variable domain EAGVVQSPRYKIIEKKQPVAFWCNPISGHNTLYWYLQNLGQGPELLIRYENEEAVDDSQLPKDRFSAERLKGVDSTLKIQPAELGDSAVYLCASSLRSGTGNEQFFGPGTRLTVL.